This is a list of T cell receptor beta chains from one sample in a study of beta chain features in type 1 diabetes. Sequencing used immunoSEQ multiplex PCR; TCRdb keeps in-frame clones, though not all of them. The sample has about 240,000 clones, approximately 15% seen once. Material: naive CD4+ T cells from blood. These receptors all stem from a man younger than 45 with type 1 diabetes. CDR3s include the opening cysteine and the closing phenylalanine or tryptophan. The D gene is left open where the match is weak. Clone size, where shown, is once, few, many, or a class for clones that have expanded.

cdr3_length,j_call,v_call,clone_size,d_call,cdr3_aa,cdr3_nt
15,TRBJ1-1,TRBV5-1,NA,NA,CASSPNLSGGTEAFF,TGCGCCAGCAGCCCCAATTTGTCGGGTGGAACTGAAGCTTTCTTT
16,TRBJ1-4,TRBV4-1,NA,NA,CASSQEKQATNEKLFF,TGCGCCAGCAGCCAAGAAAAGCAGGCAACTAATGAAAAACTGTTTTTT
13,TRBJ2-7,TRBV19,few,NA,CASSEDRDSEQYF,TGTGCCAGTAGTGAAGACAGGGACTCCGAGCAGTACTTC
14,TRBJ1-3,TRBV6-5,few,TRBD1,CAGQTGWSVCTIYF,TGTGCCGGACAGACAGGGTGGTCTGTATGCACCATATATTTT
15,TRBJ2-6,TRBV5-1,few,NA,CASSLGLSVANVLTF,TGCGCCAGCAGCTTGGGGCTGTCAGTGGCCAACGTCCTGACTTTC
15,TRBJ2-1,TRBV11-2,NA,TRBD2,CASSLGTSGYNEQFF,TGTGCCAGCAGCTTAGGGACTAGCGGGTACAATGAGCAGTTCTTC
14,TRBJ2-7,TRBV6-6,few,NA,CASSQTSHNYEQYF,TGTGCCAGCAGTCAGACTAGTCATAACTACGAGCAGTACTTC
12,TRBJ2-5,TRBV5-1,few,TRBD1,CASSHTGGVQYF,TGCGCCAGCAGCCACACAGGGGGCGTCCAGTACTTC
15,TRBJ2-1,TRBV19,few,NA,CASTKADLLYNEQFF,TGTGCCAGTACAAAAGCGGACCTCCTCTACAATGAGCAGTTCTTC
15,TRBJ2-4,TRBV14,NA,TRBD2,CASRQAGGSKNIQYF,TGTGCCAGCAGACAAGCCGGGGGGTCCAAAAACATTCAGTACTTC
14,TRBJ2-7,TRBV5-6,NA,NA,CASSLAGEAYEQYF,TGTGCCAGCAGCTTGGCCGGGGAGGCCTACGAGCAGTACTTC
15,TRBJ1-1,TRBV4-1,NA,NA,CASSQVPYGYTEAFF,TGCGCCAGCAGCCAAGTTCCCTACGGGTACACTGAAGCTTTCTTT
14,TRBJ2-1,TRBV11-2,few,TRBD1,CASSLDSLDRGQFF,TGTGCCAGCAGCTTAGATAGTTTGGACAGGGGACAGTTCTTC
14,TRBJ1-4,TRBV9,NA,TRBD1,CASSARTGNEKLFF,TGTGCCAGCAGCGCCCGGACAGGGAATGAAAAACTGTTTTTT
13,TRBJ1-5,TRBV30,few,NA,CAWSVARNQPQHF,TGTGCCTGGAGTGTGGCTCGCAATCAGCCCCAGCATTTT
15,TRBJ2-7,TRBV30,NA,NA,CAWSPGTPSHNEQYF,TGTGCCTGGAGTCCTGGGACTCCTTCGCACAACGAGCAGTACTTC
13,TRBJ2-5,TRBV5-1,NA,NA,CASSSGQGETQYF,TGCGCCAGCAGCTCGGGCCAGGGAGAGACCCAGTACTTC
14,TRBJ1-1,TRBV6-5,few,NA,CASSRLERNTEAFF,TGTGCCAGCAGCCGCCTGGAGAGAAACACTGAAGCTTTCTTT
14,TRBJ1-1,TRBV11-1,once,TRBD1,CASSSRGENTEAFF,TGTGCCAGCAGCTCCAGGGGGGAAAACACTGAAGCTTTCTTT
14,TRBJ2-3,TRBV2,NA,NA,CASKGGRGPDTQYF,TGTGCCAGCAAGGGGGGGAGGGGTCCAGATACGCAGTATTTT
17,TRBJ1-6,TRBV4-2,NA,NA,CASSQPGTGAYNSPLHF,TGTGCCAGCAGCCAACCAGGGACTGGAGCCTATAATTCACCCCTCCACTTT
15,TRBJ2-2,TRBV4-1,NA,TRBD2,CASSQASGGTGELFF,TGCGCCAGCAGCCAAGCGAGCGGGGGGACCGGGGAGCTGTTTTTT
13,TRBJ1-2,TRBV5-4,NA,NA,CASSLPQGLGYTF,TGTGCCAGCAGCCTCCCCCAGGGTCTTGGCTACACCTTC
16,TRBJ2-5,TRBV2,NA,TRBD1,CASSGPGDRGRKTQYF,TGTGCCAGCAGTGGCCCTGGGGACAGGGGGCGAAAGACCCAGTACTTC
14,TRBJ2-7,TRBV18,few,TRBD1,CASSPGQGAGEQYF,TGTGCCAGCTCACCGGGACAGGGGGCCGGCGAGCAGTACTTC
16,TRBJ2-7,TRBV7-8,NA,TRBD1,CASSRRGQGTSYEQYF,TGTGCCAGCAGCCGGAGGGGACAGGGAACCTCCTACGAGCAGTACTTC
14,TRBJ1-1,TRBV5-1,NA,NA,CASSLLGQNTEAFF,TGCGCCAGCAGCTTACTTGGACAGAACACTGAAGCTTTCTTT
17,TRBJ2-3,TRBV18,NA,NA,CASSPSTIFGSTDTQYF,TGTGCCAGCTCACCCTCGACTATTTTCGGGAGCACAGATACGCAGTATTTT
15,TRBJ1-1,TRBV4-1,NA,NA,CASSQEKPGTTEAFF,TGCGCCAGCAGCCAAGAAAAGCCAGGTACCACTGAAGCTTTCTTT
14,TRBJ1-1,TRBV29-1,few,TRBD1,CSVAPTGAFTEAFF,TGCAGCGTTGCTCCGACAGGGGCTTTCACTGAAGCTTTCTTT
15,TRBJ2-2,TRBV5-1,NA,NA,CASSPVTGNTGELFF,TGCGCCAGCAGCCCTGTAACGGGAAACACCGGGGAGCTGTTTTTT
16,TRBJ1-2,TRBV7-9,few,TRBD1,CASSRWTGGESYGYTF,TGTGCCAGCAGCCGTTGGACAGGGGGAGAGAGCTATGGCTACACCTTC
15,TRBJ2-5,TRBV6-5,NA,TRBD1,CASSWGTAYGETQYF,TGTGCCAGCAGCTGGGGGACAGCGTATGGGGAGACCCAGTACTTC
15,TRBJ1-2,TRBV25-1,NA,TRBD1,CASTGTETSGYGYTF,TGTGCCAGCACCGGGACAGAGACCTCTGGCTATGGCTACACCTTC
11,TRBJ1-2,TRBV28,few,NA,CASSNRRGYTF,TGTGCCAGCAGTAACCGCCGGGGCTACACCTTC
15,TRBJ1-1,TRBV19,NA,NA,CASSRAGAMNTEAFF,TGTGCCAGTAGTCGGGCAGGGGCCATGAACACTGAAGCTTTCTTT
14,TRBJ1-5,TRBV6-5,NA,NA,CASSPERGNQPQHF,TGTGCCAGCAGTCCGGAGAGAGGCAATCAGCCCCAGCATTTT
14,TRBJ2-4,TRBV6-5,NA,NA,CASSSDRKVNIQYF,TGTGCCAGCAGTTCTGACAGGAAAGTCAACATTCAGTACTTC
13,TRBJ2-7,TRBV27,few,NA,CASKGQMGYEQYF,TGTGCCAGCAAAGGACAGATGGGGTACGAGCAGTACTTC
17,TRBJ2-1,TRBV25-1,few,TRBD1,CASSESRGGYSINEQFF,TGTGCCAGCAGTGAATCACGAGGGGGCTACAGTATTAATGAGCAGTTCTTC
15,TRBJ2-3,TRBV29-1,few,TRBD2,CSVERLAGDTDTQYF,TGCAGCGTTGAACGCCTAGCGGGGGACACAGATACGCAGTATTTT
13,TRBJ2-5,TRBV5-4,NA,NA,CASSLTGKETQYF,TGTGCCAGCAGCTTGACAGGGAAAGAGACCCAGTACTTC
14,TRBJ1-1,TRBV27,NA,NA,CASSLYTRDTEAFF,TGTGCCAGCAGTTTATATACTAGGGACACTGAAGCTTTCTTT
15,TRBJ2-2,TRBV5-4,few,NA,CASSLWSGYTGELFF,TGTGCCAGCAGCTTGTGGTCAGGGTACACCGGGGAGCTGTTTTTT
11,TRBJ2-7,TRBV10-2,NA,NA,CASSQSGEQYF,TGCGCCAGCAGCCAGAGCGGGGAGCAGTACTTC
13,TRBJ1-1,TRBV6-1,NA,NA,CASRGTQNTEAFF,TGTGCCAGCAGGGGGACACAGAACACTGAAGCTTTCTTT
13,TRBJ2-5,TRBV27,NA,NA,CASKGRGQETQYF,TGTGCCAGCAAAGGGAGAGGGCAAGAGACCCAGTACTTC
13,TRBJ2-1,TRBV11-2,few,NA,CASSRKGIDEQFF,TGTGCCAGCAGTCGTAAGGGGATCGATGAGCAGTTCTTC
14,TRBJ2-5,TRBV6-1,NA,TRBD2,CASMLGGVEETQYF,TGTGCCAGTATGTTGGGGGGGGTCGAGGAGACCCAGTACTTC
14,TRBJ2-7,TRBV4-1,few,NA,CASRRTTGLEEQYF,TGCGCCAGCAGACGTACGACCGGGTTAGAGGAGCAGTACTTC
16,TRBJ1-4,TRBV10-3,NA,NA,CAISESKADSPGKLFF,TGTGCCATCAGTGAGTCGAAAGCCGACTCCCCGGGAAAACTGTTTTTT